This T cell receptor beta chain came from a study of T cell repertoires in cytomegalovirus infection (dated by TCRdb to between 2017 and 2020). Regarding the complete study: Peptide stimulations targeted recently identified HLA-C-restricted CMV epitopes, whose presentation resists viral immunomodulation, together with well-studied HLA-B-restricted epitopes. Donor HLA type was relevant to the analysis, because carriage of CMV infection together with the matching HLA type was indicated by public TCR beta signatures.

The CDR3 runs 13 amino acids, cysteine and phenylalanine included. The entry retains the CDR3 DNA only, 39 bases that are in frame from base 1. Reading the germline V gene (reference sequence) gives CDR1 SEHNR and CDR2 FQNEAQ. The junction shows trimming of 5 bases on V and 4 bases on J, and the gene matches do not reach 3 bases of it. The instrument given in TCRdb is Illumina HiSeq 1500. TCRdb cleaned the public reads at Q25 with fastp, built clones with MiXCR and kept in-frame beta chains. Every entry covers one CDR3 protein and lists the most common genes and DNA from its rows. The sample includes about 330,000 distinct CDR3 sequences, with about 35% observed a single time. Approximately 15% of the sample comes from the top ten. Taken with the paper, the label for treatment or condition translates to: in vitro stimulation with specific CMV peptide epitopes to enrich CMV-specific T cells. General findings and caveats noted by the study authors: In both this cohort and an independent roughly 330-donor cohort, the cumulative frequency of public TCR beta family members distinguished carriers of CMV infection plus the relevant HLA type. In the ex vivo response, HLA-C-restricted CMV-specific TCR beta clonotypes were dominant, and in two of eight donors the single most frequent clonotype came from this HLA-C-restricted group.

Comment on this clonotype: The target of this receptor is not known. Base qualities are not recorded, but no much larger clone differs from it by a single base.

Recombination connected TRBV7-9 to TRBJ1-1; TRBD1 matches 8 bases in the middle. This TCR came from a human donor in good health (CMV status not recorded). Some clones in this sample may be carry-over from other donors' samples. The source material was cultured PBMCs, sampled from culture after CMV antigen stimulation. The sequenced DNA is TGTGCCAGCAGCGAAACAGGGGGCACTGAAGCTTTCTTT. Its protein product is CASSETGGTEAFF.